Listed below are T cell receptor beta chains from one sample, sequenced in a study of cytomegalovirus exposure and HLA in healthy donors. Method: immunoSEQ multiplex PCR; TCRdb's copy keeps in-frame clones and lacks some. The sample carries more than 95,000 clones, approximately 64% recorded once. The specimen was PBMCs. These receptors all stem from a woman between 45 and 65 years old in good health and CMV-seronegative. CDR3s include the opening cysteine and the closing phenylalanine or tryptophan. A D gene is named only where the DNA matches it firmly. A clone size is listed for some rows: how often the clone was seen (once, few, many), or a class if it is expanded.

V gene	J gene	clone size	D gene	CDR3 protein	CDR3 DNA
TRBV30	TRBJ1-6	NA	NA	CAWSAGWQGNSPLHF	TGTGCCTGGAGTGCCGGGTGGCAGGGAAATTCACCCCTCCACTTT
TRBV10-3	TRBJ2-3	once	NA	CAISESPLADTQYF	TGTGCCATCAGTGAGTCCCCCTTAGCGGATACGCAGTATTTT
TRBV27	TRBJ2-5	NA	TRBD1	CASRTGDEQYF	TGTGCCAGCAGGACAGGGGATGAGCAGTACTTC
TRBV28	TRBJ1-4	NA	TRBD1	CASSLNRDRGGETNEKLFF	TGTGCCAGCAGTCTTAACCGGGACAGGGGAGGAGAGACTAATGAAAAACTGTTTTTT
TRBV15	TRBJ2-3	NA	TRBD2	CATSRVTSGVDTQYF	TGTGCCACCAGCAGAGTGACTAGCGGGGTGGATACGCAGTATTTT
TRBV7-3	TRBJ2-2	NA	TRBD1	CASSLWTGGAGELFF	TGTGCCAGCAGCTTATGGACAGGGGGAGCCGGGGAGCTGTTTTTT
TRBV9	TRBJ2-7	NA	TRBD2	CASSPRGGPYEQYF	TGTGCCAGCAGCCCCCGCGGGGGGCCCTATGAGCAGTACTTC
TRBV5-4	TRBJ2-5	NA	TRBD1	CASSRQGQETQYF	TGTGCCAGCAGCCGACAGGGTCAAGAGACCCAGTACTTC
TRBV7-8	TRBJ2-2	few	TRBD1	CASSSRGGQGLTGELFF	TGTGCCAGCAGCTCACGGGGGGGACAGGGGCTCACCGGGGAGCTGTTTTTT
TRBV7-9	TRBJ2-1	NA	NA	CASSRDYNEQFF	TGTGCCAGCAGCCGGGACTACAATGAGCAGTTCTTC
TRBV28	TRBJ2-3	NA	NA	CASRGYGRGTDTQYF	TGTGCCAGCAGGGGGTACGGGAGAGGTACAGATACGCAGTATTTT
TRBV7-6	TRBJ2-3	NA	NA	CASKPGLMSTDTQYF	TGTGCCAGCAAGCCGGGACTGATGAGCACAGATACGCAGTATTTT
TRBV5-6	TRBJ2-1	few	TRBD2	CASSPGGGGDEQFF	TGTGCCAGCAGCCCGGGCGGGGGGGGAGATGAGCAGTTCTTC
TRBV9	TRBJ2-7	NA	NA	CASSVQTRGEQYF	TGTGCCAGCAGCGTCCAGACTAGGGGCGAGCAGTACTTC
TRBV18	TRBJ2-5	NA	NA	CASSPRGAQETQYF	TGTGCCAGCTCACCCCGTGGGGCTCAAGAGACCCAGTACTTC
TRBV6-1	TRBJ1-5	NA	NA	CASSLSQVKPQHF	TGTGCCAGCAGTTTAAGCCAAGTTAAGCCCCAGCATTTT
TRBV2	TRBJ1-2	NA	TRBD1	CASRSTGGYYGYTF	TGTGCCAGCAGATCCACAGGGGGCTACTATGGCTACACCTTC
TRBV10-3	TRBJ2-7	NA	TRBD2	CATTSGREGEQYF	TGTGCCACTACTAGCGGGAGAGAGGGCGAGCAGTACTTC